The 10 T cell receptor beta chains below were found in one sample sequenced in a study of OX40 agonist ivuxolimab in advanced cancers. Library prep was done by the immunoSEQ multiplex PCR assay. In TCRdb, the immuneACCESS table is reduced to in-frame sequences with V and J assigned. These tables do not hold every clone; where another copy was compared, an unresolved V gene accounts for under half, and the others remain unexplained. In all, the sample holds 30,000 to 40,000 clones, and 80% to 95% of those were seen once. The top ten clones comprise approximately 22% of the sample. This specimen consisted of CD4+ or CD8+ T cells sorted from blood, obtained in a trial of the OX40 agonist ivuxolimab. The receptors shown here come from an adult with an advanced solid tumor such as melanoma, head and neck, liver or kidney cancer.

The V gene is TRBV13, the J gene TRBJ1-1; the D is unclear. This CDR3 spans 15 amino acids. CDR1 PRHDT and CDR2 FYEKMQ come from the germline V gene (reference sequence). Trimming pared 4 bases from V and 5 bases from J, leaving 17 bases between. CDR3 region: CASSSNVQAPTEAFF. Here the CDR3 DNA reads TGTGCCAGCAGCTCTAATGTGCAAGCCCCGACTGAAGCTTTCTTT. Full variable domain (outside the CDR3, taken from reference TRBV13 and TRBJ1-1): AAGVIQSPRHLIKEKRETATLKCYPIPRHDTVYWYQQGPGQDPQFLISFYEKMQSDKGSIPDRFSAQQFSDYHSELNMSSLELGDSALYFCASSSNVQAPTEAFFGQGTRLTVV.

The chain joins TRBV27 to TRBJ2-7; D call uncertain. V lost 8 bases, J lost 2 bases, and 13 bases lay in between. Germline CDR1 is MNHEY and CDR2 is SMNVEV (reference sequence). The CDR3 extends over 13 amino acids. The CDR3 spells CASSDLITYEQYF. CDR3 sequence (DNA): TGTGCCAGCTCGGACCTTATTACCTACGAGCAGTACTTC.

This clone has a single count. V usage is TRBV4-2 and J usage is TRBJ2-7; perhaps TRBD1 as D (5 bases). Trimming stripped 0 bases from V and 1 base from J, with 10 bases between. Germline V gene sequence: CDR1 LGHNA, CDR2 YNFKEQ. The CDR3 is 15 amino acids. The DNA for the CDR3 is TGTGCCAGCAGCCAAGAAGGGGATAATTCCTACGAGCAGTACTTC. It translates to CASSQEGDNSYEQYF.

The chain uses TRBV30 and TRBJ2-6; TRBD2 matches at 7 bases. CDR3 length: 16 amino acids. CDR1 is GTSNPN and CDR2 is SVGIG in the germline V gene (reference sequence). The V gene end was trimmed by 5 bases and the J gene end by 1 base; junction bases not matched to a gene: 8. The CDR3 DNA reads TGTGCCTGGGATACTATGGGGGGGTCTGGGGCCAACGTCCTGACTTTC. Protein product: CAWDTMGGSGANVLTF.

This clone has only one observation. The CDR3 bases are TGTGCCAGCAGTACTAGCGGGAGGAGCTCCTACGAGCAGTACTTC. This gives the protein CASSTSGRSSYEQYF. The chain carries TRBV27 and TRBJ2-7, with 12 bases fitting TRBD2. Per germline, CDR1 MNHEY and CDR2 SMNVEV (reference sequence). The CDR3 contains 15 residues. The J segment lost 0 bases and the V segment lost 5 bases, leaving 2 bases of the junction unmatched.

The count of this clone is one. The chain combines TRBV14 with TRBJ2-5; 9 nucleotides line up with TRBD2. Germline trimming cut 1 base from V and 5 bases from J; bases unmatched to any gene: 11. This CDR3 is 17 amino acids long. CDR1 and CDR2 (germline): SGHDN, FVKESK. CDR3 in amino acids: CASSQGRLAEWRETQYF. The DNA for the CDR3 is TGTGCCAGCAGCCAAGGCCGACTAGCGGAATGGCGGGAGACCCAGTACTTC.

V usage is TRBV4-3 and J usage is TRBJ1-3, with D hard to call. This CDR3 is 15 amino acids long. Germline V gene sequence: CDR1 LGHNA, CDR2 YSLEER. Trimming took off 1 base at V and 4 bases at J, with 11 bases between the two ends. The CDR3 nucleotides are TGCGCCAGCAGCCAAGGAAACTACGGCGGAAACACCATATATTTT. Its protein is CASSQGNYGGNTIYF.

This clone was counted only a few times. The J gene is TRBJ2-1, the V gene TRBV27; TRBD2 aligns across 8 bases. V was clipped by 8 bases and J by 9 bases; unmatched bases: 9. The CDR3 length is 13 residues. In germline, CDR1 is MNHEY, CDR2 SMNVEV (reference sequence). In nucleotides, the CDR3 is TGTGCCAGCTGGCTAGCGGGCAGCGGTGAGCAGTTCTTC. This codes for CASWLAGSGEQFF.

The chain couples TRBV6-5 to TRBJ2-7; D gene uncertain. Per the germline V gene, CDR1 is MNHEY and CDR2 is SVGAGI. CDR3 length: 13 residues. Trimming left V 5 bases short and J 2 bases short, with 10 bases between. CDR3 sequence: CASSILSTYEQYF. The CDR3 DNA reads TGTGCCAGCAGTATCCTCAGTACCTACGAGCAGTACTTC.

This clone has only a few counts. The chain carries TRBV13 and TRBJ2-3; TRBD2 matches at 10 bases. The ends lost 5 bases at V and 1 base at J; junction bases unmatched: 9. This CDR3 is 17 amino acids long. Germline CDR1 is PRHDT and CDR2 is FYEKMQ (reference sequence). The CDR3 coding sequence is TGTGCCAGCAGCGGCCTAGCGGGAGCCCTAGGCACAGATACGCAGTATTTT. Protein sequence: CASSGLAGALGTDTQYF.